This entry lists 14 T cell receptor beta chains sequenced from one sample in a study of cytomegalovirus exposure and HLA in healthy donors. The PCR was carried out with 60 Vbeta primers and 13 Jbeta primers. TCRdb's table, derived via immunoSEQ multiplex PCR, lists solely in-frame clones and lacks some. In total, the table holds about 88,000 clones. Material for sequencing was PBMCs. These receptor sequences come from a girl aged 10-17 years in good health and CMV-seropositive.

The V gene is TRBV9, the J gene TRBJ2-2; 8 positions match TRBD1. Germline values: CDR1 SGDLS, CDR2 YYNGEE. CDR3 length equals 16 residues. The junction had 5 bases not matched to a gene; V was cut back by 0 bases and J by 4 bases. The chain's CDR3 is CASSVATGELTGELFF. For the CDR3, the DNA is TGTGCCAGCAGCGTAGCGACAGGGGAGCTCACCGGGGAGCTGTTTTTT.

CDR3 in amino acids: CASSPPGTVPGYEQYF. The CDR3 DNA follows: TGTGCCAGCTCACCACCAGGGACAGTCCCTGGGTACGAGCAGTACTTC. The chain employs TRBV18 and TRBJ2-7; TRBD1 matches at 7 bases. V shed 0 bases, J shed 4 bases, and the junction held 9 bases outside the gene matches. From germline, CDR1 is KGHSH and CDR2 LQKENI. This CDR3 is 16 amino acids long.

V and J are TRBV27 and TRBJ2-3; 13 nucleotides match TRBD2. Germline CDR1 and CDR2: MNHEY and SMNVEV (reference sequence). V trimming: 3 bases; J trimming: 2 bases; junction bases outside the gene matches: 11. This CDR3 region has 19 residues. Written as DNA, the CDR3 is TGTGCCAGCAGTTTGGATCCCCCGGGACTAGCGGGGAACACAGATACGCAGTATTTT. Translating it yields CASSLDPPGLAGNTDTQYF.

The rearrangement joins TRBV4-2 to TRBJ2-1, with D possibly TRBD2 on 5 matching bases. V was clipped by 0 bases and J by 6 bases, with 12 bases between them. Germline V gene sequence: CDR1 LGHNA, CDR2 YNFKEQ. The length of the CDR3 is 15 residues. In DNA form, the CDR3 reads TGTGCCAGCAGCCAAGAACTAGTGGTCCCCAATGAGCAGTTCTTC. It encodes CASSQELVVPNEQFF.

CDR3 sequence reads: CASSISPGYEQYV. CDR3 DNA sequence: TGTGCCAGTAGTATATCTCCAGGGTACGAGCAGTACGTC. The J gene is TRBJ2-7, the V gene TRBV19; D perhaps matches TRBD1 (5 bases). V lost 2 bases, J lost 4 bases, and 9 bases lay in between. Germline values: CDR1 LNHDA, CDR2 SQIVND (reference sequence). CDR3 size: 13 residues.

V and J are TRBV6-5 and TRBJ2-1; no reliable D call. The CDR3 length is 14 residues. Trimming took off 2 bases at V and 5 bases at J, with 10 bases between the two ends. Germline V lookup: CDR1 MNHEY, CDR2 SVGAGI. CDR3 sequence: CASSYRHPNNEQFF. The DNA of the CDR3 is TGTGCCAGCAGTTACCGACACCCAAACAATGAGCAGTTCTTC.

The V and J genes are TRBV4-3 and TRBJ2-3; D gene ambiguous. The CDR3 runs 15 residues. Deletions cut 0 bases from V and 4 bases from J, with 11 bases between. Germline loops: CDR1 LGHNA, CDR2 YSLEER. The CDR3: CASSQENHMADTQYF. DNA of the CDR3: TGCGCCAGCAGCCAAGAGAATCACATGGCAGATACGCAGTATTTT.

The rearrangement joins TRBV7-2 to TRBJ1-1, with TRBD1 matching over 7 bases. CDR3 length: 15 residues. The trim removed 1 base at V and 13 bases at J, leaving 15 bases unmatched. Germline loops: CDR1 SGHTA, CDR2 FQGNSA. DNA of the CDR3: TGTGCCAGCAGCTTAGGTGGTTTAGGGGGCGCGTTAGGTTTCTTT. The encoded protein is CASSLGGLGGALGFF.

This sequence joins TRBV7-2 and TRBJ2-7; unclear D gene. The length of the CDR3 is 12 residues. V was clipped by 3 bases and J by 0 bases, with 3 bases between them. CDR1 is SGHTA and CDR2 is FQGNSA in the germline V gene. The CDR3 region has the DNA TGTGCCAGCAGCTTCAACTCCTACGAGCAGTACTTC. Translating gives CASSFNSYEQYF.

The genes are TRBV4-2 and TRBJ2-1, with 9 positions matching TRBD2. The CDR3 has 15 residues. Trimming cost V 2 bases and J 8 bases; bases outside gene matches: 7. Germline assignment: CDR1 LGHNA and CDR2 YNFKEQ. In DNA, the CDR3 is TGTGCCAGCAGCCAACTAGCGGGGATGGTGGATGAGCAGTTCTTC. It specifies CASSQLAGMVDEQFF.

Concerning this clone: Germline and junction disagree at one end, which may indicate a read error. This sequence joins TRBV2 and TRBJ1-6; 7 bases map to TRBD1. The CDR3 consists of 15 residues. In germline, CDR1 is SNHLY, CDR2 FYNNEI. This chain's CDR3 is CARASGGHFDSHLHF. For the CDR3, the DNA is TGTGCCAGGGCATCAGGGGGACACTTCGATTCACACCTCCACTTT.

This rearrangement joins TRBV18 to TRBJ2-7; the D gene is possibly TRBD1 (6 bases). V gave up 6 bases and J gave up 2 bases, with 17 bases separating them. This CDR3 has 15 amino acids. From germline, CDR1 is KGHSH and CDR2 LQKENI. The CDR3 DNA reads as TGTGCCAGCTCCCGACAGGTATCTGTCCCCTACGAGCAGTACTTC. It specifies CASSRQVSVPYEQYF.

The rearrangement uses TRBV4-3 and TRBJ2-3, with TRBD2 as a possible D gene (5 bases). V was shortened by 0 bases and J by 4 bases, with 14 bases between the two germline ends. Germline lookup yields CDR1 LGHNA and CDR2 YSLEER. The CDR3 consists of 16 residues. The CDR3 sequence is CASSQDRASSADTQYF. The CDR3 region has the DNA TGCGCCAGCAGCCAAGATCGGGCTAGCAGTGCAGATACGCAGTATTTT.

The chain has TRBV18 and TRBJ2-7, with 8 bases that match TRBD2. This CDR3 spans 13 amino acids. Germline CDR1 is KGHSH and CDR2 is LQKENI. The V segment lost 3 bases and the J segment 6 bases; nucleotides outside the gene matches: 4. DNA for the CDR3: TGTGCCAGCTCACCCGGGGGGGGGCGCGAGCAGTACTTC. Amino acids: CASSPGGGREQYF.